A single TCR beta chain is shown here with its context. Its antigen is unidentified. These data come from a study of blood T cells in healthy people across ages. Total RNA extracted from each sample amounted to at least 5 micrograms. Notes on the study in general: The diversity estimates, figures obtained from one million T cells, were considered underestimates.

This CDR3 spans 12 amino acids. From germline, CDR1 is MNHNY and CDR2 SVGAGI (reference sequence). V gave up 10 bases and J gave up 7 bases; unmatched junction bases: 10. With a J-beta primer mix and a sample-barcoded 5' primer, a second PCR ran 7 to 11 cycles. The template-switch adaptor, which had 12 random nucleotides, put a tag on each cDNA molecule. Each CDR3 protein gets one entry after TCRdb re-called the 5' RACE reads with MiXCR. There are roughly 1,500,000 distinct CDR3 sequences in the sample; 42% occur only once, and 6.5% to 10% lies in the top ten. The chain joins TRBV6-6 to TRBJ2-7, with 7 bases matching TRBD2. Sequencing used blood. The receptor was isolated from a young woman in good health. The CDR3 loop is CATGGIYNEQYF. CDR3 coding DNA: TGTGCCACCGGGGGGATCTACAATGAGCAGTACTTC.